In this sample, the clone carrying this TCR beta chain turned up once. Measured with immunoSEQ multiplex PCR; TCRdb has only the in-frame clones, and not every one. The sample has 40,000 or so clones, about 85% seen once. These data belong to a study of blood T cell repertoires in COVID-19. The V gene's germline CDR1 is SGHDN and CDR2 FVKESK. The CDR3 covers 16 residues. With 1 base removed from V and 9 bases from J, the gap between germline ends came to 19 bases. Sequencing was carried out using peripheral blood. The J gene is TRBJ2-1, the V gene TRBV14; D is perhaps TRBD2 (7 bases). The receptor was derived from a human donor in a cohort sampled during active COVID-19. Here the CDR3 reads CASSQVGRGLTGEQFF. The CDR3 DNA reads as TGTGCCAGCAGCCAAGTTGGGAGGGGCCTGACAGGTGAGCAGTTCTTC.